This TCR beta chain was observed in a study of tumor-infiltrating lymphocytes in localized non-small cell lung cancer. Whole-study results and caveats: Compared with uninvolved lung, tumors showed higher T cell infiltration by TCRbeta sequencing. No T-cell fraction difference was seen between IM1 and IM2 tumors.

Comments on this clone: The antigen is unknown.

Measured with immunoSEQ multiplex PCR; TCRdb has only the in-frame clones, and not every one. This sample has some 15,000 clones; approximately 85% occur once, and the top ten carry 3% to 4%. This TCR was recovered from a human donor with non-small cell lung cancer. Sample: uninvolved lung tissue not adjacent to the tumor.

The CDR3 sequence: CASSTEPQGQGRDGYTF. The CDR3, as DNA: TGCGCCAGCAGTACGGAGCCCCAAGGACAGGGGAGGGATGGCTACACCTTC. The chain has TRBV5-1 and TRBJ1-2, with 9 positions matching TRBD1. Looked up from germline, CDR1 is SGHRS and CDR2 is YFSETQ. The CDR3 loop spans 17 amino acids. V lost 5 bases and J lost 6; bases outside the gene matches: 17. The whole variable domain, remainder taken from reference TRBV5-1 and TRBJ1-2, is KAGVTQTPRYLIKTRGQQVTLSCSPISGHRSVSWYQQTPGQGLQFLFEYFSETQRNKGNFPGRFSGRQFSNSRSEMNVSTLELGDSALYLCASSTEPQGQGRDGYTFGSGTRLTVV.